The 20 T cell receptor beta chains presented below share a single source sample, sequenced in a study of blood T cell repertoires in COVID-19. The method was immunoSEQ multiplex PCR; TCRdb's version includes in-frame clones alone and lacks a portion of them. Here the sample spans approximately 250,000 clones, around 80% being singletons. Sequenced sample: PBMCs or T cells enriched from blood (not recorded which). The receptors were sampled from a man aged 35-49 years who had recovered from COVID-19.

This clone was seen a single time. The V call is TRBV14, the J call TRBJ1-6, with 9 bases matching TRBD1. Losses at the gene ends were 3 bases for V and 9 bases for J; bases not matched to a gene: 6. The CDR3 runs to 15 residues. Germline lookup yields CDR1 SGHDN and CDR2 FVKESK. CDR3 protein: CASSHLQGAGSPLHF. Here the CDR3 DNA reads TGTGCCAGCAGCCACTTACAGGGGGCTGGTTCACCCCTCCACTTT.

This chain connects TRBV18 to TRBJ2-3; D uncertain. Trimming left V 0 bases short and J 1 base short, with 5 bases between. Looked up from germline, CDR1 is KGHSH and CDR2 is LQKENI. CDR3 length: 14 amino acids. The CDR3 region has the DNA TGTGCCAGCTCACCACCGGCTCGCACAGATACGCAGTATTTT. As protein: CASSPPARTDTQYF. The full variable domain, in which reference TRBV18 and TRBJ2-3 provide the parts outside the CDR3, is NAGVMQNPRHLVRRRGQEARLRCSPMKGHSHVYWYRQLPEEGLKFMVYLQKENIIDESGMPKERFSAEFPKEGPSILRIQQVVRGDSAAYFCASSPPARTDTQYFGPGTRLTVL.

The table lists this clone with a few counts. V is TRBV19 and J is TRBJ1-1; no clear D gene. The germline CDR1 and CDR2 sequences are LNHDA and SQIVND (reference sequence). The ends were cut back, 7 bases at V and 4 bases at J, with 19 bases in the middle. The CDR3 is 15 amino acids. The CDR3 loop is CASTWRARVATEAFF. CDR3 nucleotide sequence: TGTGCCAGTACGTGGAGGGCGCGGGTTGCCACTGAAGCTTTCTTT.

V is TRBV28 and J is TRBJ1-1, with 12 bases fitting TRBD1. CDR3 length: 18 residues. V shed 4 bases and J 3 bases; nucleotides not matched to a gene: 12. The germline V gene encodes CDR1 MDHEN and CDR2 SYDVKM. As DNA, the CDR3 is TGTGCCAGCAGTTCCTCCGGGACAGGGGGCGCTGGAGACACTGAAGCTTTCTTT. Translation gives CASSSSGTGGAGDTEAFF.

This clone was seen a single time. DNA for the CDR3: TGTGCCAGCAGGTCCCCCCTAGGGGGTGGAGGACAGCCCCAGCATTTT. This gives the protein CASRSPLGGGGQPQHF. The chain combines TRBV28 with TRBJ1-5; TRBD1 might be the D (6 bases). V dropped 6 bases and J dropped 7 bases, with 22 bases sitting between them. There are 16 residues in the CDR3. Germline values: CDR1 MDHEN, CDR2 SYDVKM.

This rearrangement joins TRBV2 to TRBJ2-7; maybe TRBD1 (5 bases). Between the trimmed V and J ends, which lost 9 bases and 5 bases, there was a span of 11 bases. From germline, CDR1 is SNHLY and CDR2 FYNNEI. The CDR3 runs to 11 residues. For the CDR3, the DNA is TGTGCCAGAACAGGACCCGACGAGCAGTACTTC. It translates to CARTGPDEQYF.

CDR3 protein: CASSYFAGAGTEAFF. CDR3 bases: TGTGCCAGCAGTTACTTCGCGGGGGCCGGAACTGAAGCTTTCTTT. This chain links TRBV6-2 or TRBV6-3 with TRBJ1-1; D is perhaps TRBD1 (6 bases). The CDR3 extends over 15 amino acids. Germline V gene lookup returns CDR1 MNHEY and CDR2 SVGEGT. V lost 1 base, J lost 5 bases, and 14 bases lay in between.

The chain joins TRBV28 to TRBJ2-7, with 10 bases aligning to TRBD2. Germline V gene lookup returns CDR1 MDHEN and CDR2 SYDVKM. The CDR3 extends over 14 amino acids. With 7 bases clipped from V and 4 bases from J, the junction kept 7 bases outside the gene matches. The CDR3 DNA follows: TGTGCCAGCACCCTCAGCGGGGGGGTGTACGAGCAGTACTTC. It encodes CASTLSGGVYEQYF.

CDR3 region: CASSPWALNEKLFF. The CDR3 coding sequence is TGTGCCAGCAGTCCCTGGGCCCTTAATGAAAAACTGTTTTTT. V is TRBV27 and J is TRBJ1-4; D is undetermined. Trimming shortened V by 5 bases and J by 4 bases, and 11 bases separated the two germline ends. This CDR3 contains 14 residues. Germline values: CDR1 MNHEY, CDR2 SMNVEV (reference sequence).

The chain has TRBV3-1 (or the pseudogene TRBV3-2) and TRBJ2-3; 9 bases map to TRBD2. Germline trimming cut 4 bases from V and 5 bases from J; bases unmatched to any gene: 4. The CDR3 loop spans 14 amino acids. The germline V gene encodes CDR1 LGHDT and CDR2 YNNKEL (reference sequence). This CDR3 is CASSRGLARDTQYF. The DNA for the CDR3 is TGTGCCAGCAGCCGGGGACTAGCCCGAGATACGCAGTATTTT.

This rearrangement joins TRBV2 to TRBJ2-5; TRBD1 might be the D (6 bases). This CDR3 is 15 amino acids long. Trimming stripped 4 bases from V and 4 bases from J, with 16 bases between. Germline-derived CDR1 and CDR2 are SNHLY and FYNNEI. The CDR3 DNA follows: TGTGCCAGCAGTGGGTTTGGACAGAGGATAGAGACCCAGTACTTC. It codes for CASSGFGQRIETQYF. The entire variable domain, with the rest obtained from reference TRBV2 and TRBJ2-5, is as follows: EPEVTQTPSHQVTQMGQEVILRCVPISNHLYFYWYRQILGQKVEFLVSFYNNEISEKSEIFDDQFSVERPDGSNFTLKIRSTKLEDSAMYFCASSGFGQRIETQYFGPGTRLLVL.

This chain connects TRBV5-1 to TRBJ2-1, with D perhaps matching TRBD2 (6 bases). V was shortened by 1 base and J by 5 bases, with 13 bases between the two germline ends. This CDR3 is built from 15 residues. Germline CDR1 SGHRS, CDR2 YFSETQ. CDR3: CASSLSGEDNNEQFF. In nucleotides, the CDR3 is TGCGCCAGCAGCTTGTCGGGGGAGGATAACAATGAGCAGTTCTTC.

This chain connects TRBV9 to TRBJ2-3, with D unclear. CDR3 length: 15 residues. In germline, CDR1 is SGDLS, CDR2 YYNGEE. Trimming pared 0 bases from V and 2 bases from J, leaving 10 bases between. CDR3 amino acids: CASSVVPQNTDTQYF. CDR3 sequence (DNA): TGTGCCAGCAGCGTAGTGCCCCAGAACACAGATACGCAGTATTTT.

The genes are TRBV7-2 and TRBJ2-2; D is possibly TRBD1 (6 bases). V was pared by 5 bases and J by 4 bases, with 17 bases between. The CDR3 length is 16 residues. Germline V gene lookup returns CDR1 SGHTA and CDR2 FQGNSA. CDR3 loop: CASSPGTGFGTGELFF. DNA of the CDR3: TGTGCCAGCAGCCCGGGCACAGGGTTCGGCACCGGGGAGCTGTTTTTT.

This clone turned up a few times. The chain carries TRBV12-3 or TRBV12-4 and TRBJ2-7; D call uncertain. Trimming pared 6 bases from V and 0 bases from J, leaving 6 bases between. There are 12 residues in the CDR3. The CDR3 here is CASSQNSYEQYF. DNA of the CDR3: TGTGCCAGCAGCCAAAACTCCTACGAGCAGTACTTC.

The chain is built from TRBV19 and TRBJ2-3, with TRBD1 matching 7 bases. The J segment lost 2 bases and the V segment lost 3 bases, leaving 5 bases of the junction unmatched. The CDR3 sequence is 15 residues long. Germline V gene data show CDR1 as LNHDA and CDR2 as SQIVND (reference sequence). CDR3 sequence (DNA): TGTGCCAGTAGTATGGGACAGAGGATCACAGATACGCAGTATTTT. Its protein product is CASSMGQRITDTQYF.

The chain combines TRBV18 with TRBJ1-3, with a weak D call TRBD1 (6 bases). The CDR3 spans 15 residues. CDR1 and CDR2 (germline): KGHSH, LQKENI. Trimming shortened V by 4 bases and J by 0 bases, and 10 bases separated the two germline ends. CDR3 coding DNA: TGTGCCAGCTCACAGATACAGGGCTCTGGAAACACCATATATTTT. This encodes CASSQIQGSGNTIYF.

This rearrangement joins TRBV2 to TRBJ2-3, with D perhaps TRBD2 (6 bases). This CDR3 spans 15 amino acids. The germline V gene encodes CDR1 SNHLY and CDR2 FYNNEI. V gave up 2 bases and J gave up 6 bases, with 15 bases separating them. The CDR3 protein is CASSEQASGGDTQYF. The CDR3, as DNA: TGTGCCAGCAGTGAACAGGCTAGTGGAGGGGATACGCAGTATTTT.

This clone was found many times. This sequence joins TRBV5-6 and TRBJ2-2; D call uncertain. V lost 7 bases and J 3 bases, leaving 19 bases between the germline ends. Germline CDR1 and CDR2: SGHDT and YYEEEE. This CDR3 spans 16 amino acids. This chain's CDR3 is CASSFSGSYYTGELFF. CDR3 in DNA: TGTGCCAGCTCCTTCTCCGGGTCGTACTACACCGGGGAGCTGTTTTTT. The full variable domain, completed using reference TRBV5-6 and TRBJ2-2, is DAGVTQSPTHLIKTRGQQVTLRCSPKSGHDTVSWYQQALGQGPQFIFQYYEEEERQRGNFPDRFSGHQFPNYSSELNVNALLLGDSALYLCASSFSGSYYTGELFFGEGSRLTVL.

The genes are TRBV7-2 and TRBJ1-6, with a weak D call TRBD1 (6 bases). There are 14 residues in the CDR3. Germline V gene lookup returns CDR1 SGHTA and CDR2 FQGNSA. V gave up 2 bases and J gave up 9 bases, with 11 bases separating them. CDR3 loop: CASSLRGAPSPLHF. The CDR3 nucleotides are TGTGCCAGCAGCTTACGGGGGGCCCCTTCACCCCTCCACTTT.